This TCR beta chain was retrieved from a study of shared clonotypes between healthy human individuals. Genomic DNA from each subset was divided evenly over several immunoSEQ plates. Libraries were prepared by immunoSEQ multiplex PCR; TCRdb keeps only in-frame clonotypes and omits some of them. The repertoire holds 1,500,000 or so clones, with approximately 97% as singletons. Germline V lookup: CDR1 SEHNR, CDR2 FQNEAQ (reference sequence). This CDR3 region has 14 residues. V was cut by 9 bases and J by 2 bases, with 11 bases left in between. The specimen was naive CD4+ T cells sorted from blood. The sample's subset: CD45RA+ positively selected. The chain is built from TRBV7-9 and TRBJ2-6; no firm D call. This clonotype was obtained from a man younger than 40 in good health. CDR3 region: CASIWGAGANVLTF. CDR3 in DNA: TGTGCCAGTATATGGGGTGCTGGGGCCAACGTCCTGACTTTC.